This T cell receptor (beta chain) was recovered during a study of cytomegalovirus exposure and HLA in healthy donors. Study findings and constraints: Later analysis showed most CMV-associated TCR beta chains appearing HLA-restricted. Investigators reported about 160 TCR beta chains as tied to cytomegalovirus.

The CDR3 length is 14 residues. Germline V lookup: CDR1 MNHEY, CDR2 SMNVEV (reference sequence). After removal of 5 bases from V and 5 bases from J, the junction contained 7 bases not matched to a gene. It was with 60 Vbeta and 13 Jbeta primers that the PCR ran. Study processing details: A later analysis tallied 65 million to 85 million unique TCR beta chains, 10 million to 12 million of them shared. Measured with immunoSEQ multiplex PCR; TCRdb has only the in-frame clones, and not every one. V, J and clone size reflect that table, while D and trimming were determined from the DNA. The sample includes 250,000 to 350,000 clones, around 66% of them seen just once. With regard to this clone: Antigen unknown.

Material: PBMCs. The chain recombines TRBV27 with TRBJ2-7; 9 bases align to TRBD2. This sequence originates from a female donor in good health and CMV-seronegative. This chain's CDR3 is CASSARGGGHEQYF. The CDR3 DNA is TGTGCCAGCAGTGCCCGCGGGGGGGGCCACGAGCAGTACTTC.